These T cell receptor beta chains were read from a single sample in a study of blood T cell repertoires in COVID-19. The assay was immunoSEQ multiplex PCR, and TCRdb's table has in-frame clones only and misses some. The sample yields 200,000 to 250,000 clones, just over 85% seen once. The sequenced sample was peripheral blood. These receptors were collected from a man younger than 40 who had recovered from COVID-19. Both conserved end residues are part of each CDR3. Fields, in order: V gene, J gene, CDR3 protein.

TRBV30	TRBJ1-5	CAWSVGPPRDYQPQHF
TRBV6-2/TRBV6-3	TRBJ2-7	CASSTTGYAYEQYF
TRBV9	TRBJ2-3	CASSHASGRTDTQYF
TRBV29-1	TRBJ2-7	CSAQGGNSYEQYF
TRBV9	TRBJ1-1	CASHGRLATEAFF
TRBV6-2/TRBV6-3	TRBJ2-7	CASSPSEPNEQYF
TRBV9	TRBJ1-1	CASSPSRKRTEAFF
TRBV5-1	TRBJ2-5	CASSGGVGFGETQYF
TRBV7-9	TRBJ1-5	CASSFDRGGQPQHF
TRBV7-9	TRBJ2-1	CASSPQGLASGEQFF
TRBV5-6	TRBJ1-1	CASSLDREAFF
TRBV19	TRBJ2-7	CASSIRRSYEQYF
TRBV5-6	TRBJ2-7	CASSWVSLASEQYF
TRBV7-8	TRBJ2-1	CASSRGGAGASYNEQFF
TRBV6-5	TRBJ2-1	CASSRTANNEQFF
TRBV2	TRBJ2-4	CASSEAVTGTGGKNIQYF
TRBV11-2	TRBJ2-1	CASSLSFGSGEQFF